A selection of T cell receptor beta chains follows, all from one sample in a study of regulatory T cells in long-lasting Graves disease. TCRdb ran MiXCR on the multiplex PCR reads and lists one entry per CDR3 protein. Here the sample spans a few hundred thousand distinct CDR3 sequences, approximately 15% being singletons. This same sample was also taken into another study, of T cells in Graves' hyperthyroidism and ophthalmopathy.

Sequencing used peripheral blood mononuclear cells (PBMCs), obtained at new diagnosis, from a patient treated with antithyroid drugs. The receptor source for this set is a man in his forties or fifties with Graves disease. Both conserved end residues are part of each CDR3. The D gene is left open where the match is weak. Where a row states a size, it is once, few, many or the class of an expanded clone; other rows omit it.

CDR3 DNA: TGTGCCAGCAGCCAAGATAGAAAGACCCAGTACTTC; CDR3 protein: CASSQDRKTQYF; J gene: TRBJ2-5; clone size: many; V gene: TRBV3-1; D gene: .
CDR3 DNA: TGTGCCAGCAGCCAAATTAGCGGGGGGTACGAGCAGTACTTC; CDR3 protein: CASSQISGGYEQYF; J gene: TRBJ2-7; clone size: .; V gene: TRBV3-1; D gene: TRBD2
CDR3 DNA: TGCAGTGCTGGCGACGAACACTCTGGAAACACCATATATTTT; CDR3 protein: CSAGDEHSGNTIYF; J gene: TRBJ1-3; clone size: few; V gene: TRBV20-1; D gene: .
CDR3 DNA: TGCAGCACCCTCGGACCGGACACTGAAGCTTTCTTT; CDR3 protein: CSTLGPDTEAFF; J gene: TRBJ1-1; clone size: few; V gene: TRBV29-1; D gene: .
CDR3 DNA: TGTGCCAGCAGCTTATTGGCGGGGGGGCCGGGAGAGCAGTACTTC; CDR3 protein: CASSLLAGGPGEQYF; J gene: TRBJ2-7; clone size: .; V gene: TRBV7-3; D gene: TRBD2
CDR3 DNA: TGTGCCACCAGCAGAGATAAGACAGGGGGGGGGACCCAGTACTTC; CDR3 protein: CATSRDKTGGGTQYF; J gene: TRBJ2-5; clone size: many; V gene: TRBV15; D gene: TRBD1
CDR3 DNA: TGTGCCAGCAGTGACTCCCTAGGTGGGGCCCCTCGCACAGATACGCAGTATTTT; CDR3 protein: CASSDSLGGAPRTDTQYF; J gene: TRBJ2-3; clone size: .; V gene: TRBV6-1; D gene: .
CDR3 DNA: TGTGCCAGCAGCCCACCCCACGCAGATACGCAGTATTTT; CDR3 protein: CASSPPHADTQYF; J gene: TRBJ2-3; clone size: .; V gene: TRBV11-3; D gene: .
CDR3 DNA: TGTGCCAGCAGTTTGTCGGGGAACTCAGGCTACGAGCAGTACTTC; CDR3 protein: CASSLSGNSGYEQYF; J gene: TRBJ2-7; clone size: many; V gene: TRBV27; D gene: .
CDR3 DNA: TGTGCCAGCAATTACCAAGGTGGCGCAGAGACCCAGTACTTC; CDR3 protein: CASNYQGGAETQYF; J gene: TRBJ2-5; clone size: .; V gene: TRBV7-9; D gene: .
CDR3 DNA: TGTGCCAGCAGACTCCGGGACAGGGGGTCTGGGGCCAACGTCCTGACTTTC; CDR3 protein: CASRLRDRGSGANVLTF; J gene: TRBJ2-6; clone size: many; V gene: TRBV12-3/TRBV12-4; D gene: TRBD1